This T cell receptor (beta chain) derives from a study of blood T cell repertoires in COVID-19. Study in general: COVID-19 samples collected from the United States, Italy and Spain covered acute and convalescent phases. Sources were T cells, B-cell-depleted T cells, or PBMCs; the material itself was cDNA or gDNA.

The CDR3 covers 11 residues. Germline CDR1 DFQATT, CDR2 SNEGSKA (reference sequence). The junction had 2 bases not matched to a gene; V was cut back by 5 bases and J by 7 bases. Original processing methods: Estimation of nucleated cell counts relied on the amplification of reference gene primers. Profiled with immunoSEQ multiplex PCR; TCRdb holds only in-frame clones, not every one. V and J calls and clone size come straight from that table; D and trimming were deduced from the DNA. The repertoire has approximately 77,000 clones, 80% of them found once; the top ten carry approximately 4.6%. The chain joins TRBV20-1 to TRBJ1-3; 7 nucleotides align to TRBD1. This TCR came from a woman between 65 and 79 years old with acute or convalescent COVID-19. Specimen: peripheral blood. CDR3 region: CSAEGANTIYF. CDR3 nucleotide sequence: TGCAGTGCTGAGGGGGCGAACACCATATATTTT.